The 8 T cell receptor beta chains in this list originate from one sample, sequenced in a study of blood T cell repertoires in COVID-19. Here immunoSEQ multiplex PCR was the method, and the copy in TCRdb shows in-frame clones only, minus some. Here the sample spans 100,000 to 150,000 clones, about 93% being singletons. Sequences were obtained from peripheral blood. The receptors originated from a man over 45 with COVID-19, enrolled during active disease.

The chain joins TRBV27 to TRBJ1-6, with D hard to call. V lost 3 bases and J lost 7, with 7 bases in between. This CDR3 contains 13 residues. Germline V gene sequence: CDR1 MNHEY, CDR2 SMNVEV (reference sequence). Here the CDR3 DNA reads TGTGCCAGCAGTTTGGGCCTAAATTCACCCCTCCACTTT. Its protein is CASSLGLNSPLHF.

V gene TRBV7-2 combines with J gene TRBJ2-7; D unclear. V was trimmed by 3 bases and J by 1 base, leaving 7 bases between them. CDR1 and CDR2 from the germline V gene are SGHTA and FQGNSA. The CDR3 has 13 residues. The CDR3 DNA is TGTGCCAGCAGCTTGCAGGCGTCCTACGAGCAGTACGTC. It codes for CASSLQASYEQYV.

The chain carries TRBV19 and TRBJ2-7; TRBD2 agrees at 14 bases. Trimming took 4 bases from V and 0 from J; bases not matched to a gene: 5. The CDR3 contains 17 residues. The germline V gene has CDR1 LNHDA and CDR2 SQIVND (reference sequence). Written as DNA, the CDR3 is TGTGCCAGTAGTACCGGACTAGCGGGAGGTAGCTCCTACGAGCAGTACTTC. Translating gives CASSTGLAGGSSYEQYF.

The chain joins TRBV7-8 to TRBJ1-1; D not certain. The CDR3 totals 17 residues. The germline V gene encodes CDR1 SGHVS and CDR2 FQNEAQ. V was trimmed by 0 bases and J by 2 bases, leaving 16 bases between them. The CDR3 sequence: CASSLARGDVGNTEAFF. CDR3 DNA: TGTGCCAGCAGCTTAGCGCGCGGGGATGTAGGAAACACTGAAGCTTTCTTT.

The chain has TRBV10-3 and TRBJ2-7, with D maybe TRBD2 (6 bases). V gave up 6 bases and J gave up 3 bases, with 9 bases separating them. The CDR3 covers 12 residues. Germline CDR1 ENHRY, CDR2 SYGVKD. The CDR3 nucleotides are TGTGCCATCAGCTCCGGGGGCTACGAGCAGTACTTC. Amino acids: CAISSGGYEQYF.

The chain joins TRBV27 to TRBJ1-2; the D gene is possibly TRBD1 (5 bases). Trimming stripped 9 bases from V and 4 bases from J, with 9 bases between. The length of the CDR3 is 11 residues. Germline V gene sequence: CDR1 MNHEY, CDR2 SMNVEV (reference sequence). Here the CDR3 reads CASAGVYGYTF. DNA for the CDR3: TGTGCCAGTGCGGGGGTCTATGGCTACACCTTC.

The chain is built from TRBV3-1 (or the pseudogene TRBV3-2) and TRBJ2-1; TRBD2 matches at 14 bases. The CDR3 sequence is 16 residues long. CDR1 LGHDT and CDR2 YNNKEL come from the germline V gene (reference sequence). The junction had 2 bases not matched to a gene; V was cut back by 3 bases and J by 4 bases. The CDR3 region has the DNA TGTGCCAGCAGCCAGGGACTAGCGGGAGCGTACAATGAGCAGTTCTTC. It yields the protein CASSQGLAGAYNEQFF.

This clone was counted once. J is TRBJ2-1 and V is TRBV7-2; no reliable D call. Germline CDR1 is SGHTA and CDR2 is FQGNSA. V lost 1 base, J lost 3 bases, and 7 bases lay in between. There are 14 residues in the CDR3. In DNA, the CDR3 is TGTGCCAGCAGCTTAGTTCCTAACTACAATGAGCAGTTCTTC. It specifies CASSLVPNYNEQFF.